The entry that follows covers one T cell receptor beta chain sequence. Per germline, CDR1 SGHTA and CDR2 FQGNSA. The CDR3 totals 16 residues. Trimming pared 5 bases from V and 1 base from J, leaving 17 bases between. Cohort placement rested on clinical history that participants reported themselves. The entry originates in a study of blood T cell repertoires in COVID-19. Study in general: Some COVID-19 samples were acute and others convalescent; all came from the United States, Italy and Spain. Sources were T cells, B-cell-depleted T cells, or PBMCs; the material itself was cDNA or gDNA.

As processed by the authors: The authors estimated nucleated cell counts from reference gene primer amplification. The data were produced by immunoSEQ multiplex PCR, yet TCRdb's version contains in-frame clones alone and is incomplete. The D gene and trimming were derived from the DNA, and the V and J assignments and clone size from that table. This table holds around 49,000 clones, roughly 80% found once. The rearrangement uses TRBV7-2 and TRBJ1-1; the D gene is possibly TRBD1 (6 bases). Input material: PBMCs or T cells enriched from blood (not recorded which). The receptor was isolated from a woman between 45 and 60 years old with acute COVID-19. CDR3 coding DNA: TGTGCCAGCAGCCCCAGAGGGGGGGCATGGAACACTGAAGCTTTCTTT. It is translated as CASSPRGGAWNTEAFF.